This passage covers 22 T cell receptor beta chains from one sample sequenced in a study of T cells after yellow fever vaccination. TCRdb itself ran the 5' RACE reads through MiXCR, one entry per CDR3 protein. The data show about 94,000 distinct CDR3 sequences, with about 8.2% seen just once and 16% held by the top ten. The sample consisted of CD8+ T cells not binding an NS4B(214-222) dextramer, sorted from PBMCs, taken less than 18 days after the first yellow fever vaccination. The receptors were gathered from a man aged 18 to 29 who received the YFV17D yellow fever vaccine.

A few counts support this clonotype. V usage is TRBV7-2 and J usage is TRBJ1-1, with 8 bases aligning to TRBD1. V trimming: 4 bases; J trimming: 5 bases; junction bases outside the gene matches: 0. This CDR3 region has 12 residues. The germline V gene encodes CDR1 SGHTA and CDR2 FQGNSA. The CDR3 DNA is TGTGCCAGCAGCTGGACAGGGACTGAAGCTTTCTTT. It encodes CASSWTGTEAFF.

The chain uses TRBV2 and TRBJ1-5; the D is unclear. CDR3 length: 13 amino acids. The germline V gene has CDR1 SNHLY and CDR2 FYNNEI. V was pared by 4 bases and J by 4 bases, with 8 bases between. CDR3 DNA sequence: TGTGCCAGCAGTGCGGGATTTAATCAGCCCCAGCATTTT. Amino acids: CASSAGFNQPQHF.

The rearrangement uses TRBV5-1 and TRBJ2-1, with a weak D call TRBD1 (5 bases). V lost 2 bases and J 0 bases, leaving 15 bases between the germline ends. The CDR3 extends over 17 amino acids. Germline V lookup: CDR1 SGHRS, CDR2 YFSETQ. The CDR3 coding sequence is TGCGCCAGCAGCTTTCTTGGGGCGTCAACCTCCTACAATGAGCAGTTCTTC. This encodes CASSFLGASTSYNEQFF.

The chain links TRBV7-6 to TRBJ2-3; maybe TRBD2 (6 bases). There are 16 residues in the CDR3. The V and J ends lost 1 base and 0 bases respectively, with 11 bases between them. Germline loops: CDR1 SGHVS, CDR2 FNYEAQ. The CDR3 reads CASSLGAGPSTDTQYF. Written as DNA, the CDR3 is TGTGCCAGCAGCTTAGGTGCGGGACCGAGCACAGATACGCAGTATTTT.

This clonotype turned up a few times. V gene TRBV6-1 combines with J gene TRBJ1-1; possibly TRBD1 for D (5 bases). Germline CDR1 is MNHNS and CDR2 is SASEGT. CDR3 length: 16 residues. V shed 0 bases and J shed 2 bases, with 13 bases lying between them. The CDR3 DNA reads as TGTGCCAGCAGTGAAGCGTCAGGGAGAGTCAACACTGAAGCTTTCTTT. Its translation: CASSEASGRVNTEAFF.

This clonotype was recorded a few times. The V and J genes are TRBV7-6 and TRBJ1-5; 7 bases map to TRBD1. This CDR3 has 17 amino acids. With V trimmed by 1 base and J by 0 bases, 6 bases remained unmatched. CDR1 and CDR2 (germline): SGHVS, FNYEAQ. The CDR3 sequence: CASSLGSGQYSNQPQHF. The CDR3 bases are TGTGCCAGCAGCTTAGGATCGGGACAGTATAGCAATCAGCCCCAGCATTTT.

This clonotype was seen a few times. J is TRBJ2-7 and V is TRBV13; perhaps TRBD2 as D (5 bases). CDR3 length: 14 residues. The V gene's germline CDR1 is PRHDT and CDR2 FYEKMQ (reference sequence). V lost 4 bases and J lost 0, with 10 bases in between. The CDR3 region has the DNA TGTGCCAGCAGCTCCGGAGGCAACTCCTACGAGCAGTACTTC. It encodes CASSSGGNSYEQYF.

This clonotype has only a few counts. This sequence joins TRBV20-1 and TRBJ1-1; D gene uncertain. The CDR3 spans 12 residues. Trimming stripped 5 bases from V and 4 bases from J, with 11 bases between. From germline, CDR1 is DFQATT and CDR2 SNEGSKA (reference sequence). The CDR3 reads CSALQDTTEAFF. The CDR3 DNA follows: TGCAGTGCTCTACAAGATACCACTGAAGCTTTCTTT.

The chain combines TRBV13 with TRBJ2-7; possibly TRBD1 for D (5 bases). Germline V CDR1 and CDR2: PRHDT, FYEKMQ (reference sequence). The CDR3 totals 12 residues. Here the CDR3 DNA reads TGTGCCAGCAGACTTCAAGGGGCGAGTTTCTGCGTC. Its protein is CASRLQGASFCV.

This clonotype was counted a few times. The rearrangement links TRBV28 to TRBJ2-1; 7 bases agree with TRBD1. CDR3 length equals 13 residues. Trimming at V came to 6 bases and at J to 5 bases, leaving 4 bases not matched to a gene. Germline V gene lookup returns CDR1 MDHEN and CDR2 SYDVKM. CDR3 sequence (DNA): TGTGCCAGCAGAGACAGGGCGGACAATGAGCAGTTCTTC. The encoded protein is CASRDRADNEQFF.

This clonotype was counted at least ten times. The rearrangement uses TRBV27 and TRBJ2-1; D unresolved. Deletions cut 3 bases from V and 2 bases from J, with 2 bases between. This CDR3 is 12 amino acids long. The germline V gene encodes CDR1 MNHEY and CDR2 SMNVEV (reference sequence). The CDR3: CASSFPYNEQFF. For the CDR3, the DNA is TGTGCCAGCAGTTTTCCCTACAATGAGCAGTTCTTC.

The rearrangement links TRBV4-1 to TRBJ1-1, with 7 bases aligning to TRBD1. CDR1 MGHRA and CDR2 YSYEKL come from the germline V gene. V lost 5 bases to trimming and J lost 7 bases; unmatched junction nucleotides: 13. This CDR3 comprises 15 residues. CDR3 sequence reads: CASSLKGTVRFEAFF. The CDR3, as DNA: TGCGCCAGCAGCTTAAAAGGGACAGTGAGATTTGAAGCTTTCTTT.

The chain recombines TRBV9 with TRBJ2-5; 10 bases align to TRBD2. Germline values: CDR1 SGDLS, CDR2 YYNGEE. This CDR3 has 17 amino acids. V shed 2 bases, J shed 5 bases, and the junction held 12 bases outside the gene matches. The CDR3 bases are TGTGCCAGCAGCGTGGGGACTAGCGCTAGGACGGATGAGACCCAGTACTTC. This sequence encodes CASSVGTSARTDETQYF. The complete variable domain, with remaining parts taken from reference TRBV9 and TRBJ2-5, reads DSGVTQTPKHLITATGQRVTLRCSPRSGDLSVYWYQQSLDQGLQFLIQYYNGEERAKGNILERFSAQQFPDLHSELNLSSLELGDSALYFCASSVGTSARTDETQYFGPGTRLLVL.

Only a few counts were recorded for this clonotype. This rearrangement joins TRBV6-1 to TRBJ2-1; D is ambiguous. CDR1 and CDR2 (germline): MNHNS, SASEGT. V was cut by 6 bases and J by 0 bases, with 15 bases left in between. This CDR3 comprises 16 residues. The CDR3 is CASSPERLSSYNEQFF. CDR3 sequence (DNA): TGTGCCAGCAGCCCCGAGCGCCTCAGCTCCTACAATGAGCAGTTCTTC.

This clonotype was counted between two and nine times. This chain joins TRBV7-2 and TRBJ2-5; D possibly corresponds to TRBD1 (5 bases). V was pared by 5 bases and J by 1 base, with 17 bases between. Germline V CDR1 and CDR2: SGHTA, FQGNSA. The CDR3 loop spans 16 amino acids. As DNA, the CDR3 is TGTGCCAGCAGCCCGCTCACCAGACAGATCCAAGAGACCCAGTACTTC. It codes for CASSPLTRQIQETQYF.

The chain carries TRBV7-9 and TRBJ1-5; the D gene is possibly TRBD1 (5 bases). The CDR3 loop spans 15 amino acids. The germline gives CDR1 SEHNR, CDR2 FQNEAQ (reference sequence). Trimming pared 5 bases from V and 0 bases from J, leaving 11 bases between. CDR3 sequence: CASSQGVYSNQPQHF. CDR3 DNA sequence: TGTGCCAGCAGCCAAGGGGTTTATAGCAATCAGCCCCAGCATTTT.

The chain couples TRBV27 to TRBJ2-1, with 10 bases fitting TRBD2. After removal of 1 base from V and 4 bases from J, the junction contained 4 bases not matched to a gene. This CDR3 is 16 amino acids long. Germline-derived CDR1 and CDR2 are MNHEY and SMNVEV (reference sequence). CDR3 nucleotide sequence: TGTGCCAGCAGTTTATTGAGGACTAGCGGTTACAATGAGCAGTTCTTC. Amino acid sequence: CASSLLRTSGYNEQFF.

The chain carries TRBV7-6 and TRBJ2-1; tentative D call: TRBD2 (6 bases). The CDR3 runs to 14 residues. The germline CDR1 and CDR2 sequences are SGHVS and FNYEAQ. The V end was cut by 6 bases, the J end by 5 bases, with 14 bases between. The chain's CDR3 is CASSSSGPNNEQFF. As DNA, the CDR3 is TGTGCCAGCAGTTCCAGCGGGCCGAACAATGAGCAGTTCTTC.

This chain connects TRBV11-3 to TRBJ2-5; 7 bases align to TRBD1. Germline CDR1 SGHNT, CDR2 YENEEA. J lost 5 bases, V lost 5 bases, and 11 bases had no gene match. This CDR3 contains 15 residues. The CDR3 DNA is TGTGCCAGCAGCGATAGGGGGACAGAAGAGGAGACCCAGTACTTC. Protein product: CASSDRGTEEETQYF.

This clonotype was seen ten or more times. The genes are TRBV5-1 and TRBJ1-6, with 8 bases lining up with TRBD1. Germline values: CDR1 SGHRS, CDR2 YFSETQ. J gave up 4 bases and V 3 bases, and 3 bases lay outside the gene matches. The CDR3 extends over 15 amino acids. CDR3 amino acids: CASSSGQAYNSPLHF. The CDR3 bases are TGCGCCAGCAGCTCGGGACAGGCTTATAATTCACCCCTCCACTTT.

The genes are TRBV5-6 and TRBJ2-1, with 11 bases identical to TRBD2. The CDR3 length is 13 residues. The germline gives CDR1 SGHDT, CDR2 YYEEEE. V lost 6 bases and J lost 9; bases outside the gene matches: 5. CDR3 DNA sequence: TGTGCCAGCAACCCGACTAGCGGGGCTGAGCAGTTCTTC. It encodes CASNPTSGAEQFF. Using reference TRBV5-6 and TRBJ2-1 for the parts outside the CDR3, the full variable domain is DAGVTQSPTHLIKTRGQQVTLRCSPKSGHDTVSWYQQALGQGPQFIFQYYEEEERQRGNFPDRFSGHQFPNYSSELNVNALLLGDSALYLCASNPTSGAEQFFGPGTRLTVL.

This clonotype was recorded many times. The rearrangement uses TRBV4-3 and TRBJ2-4, with TRBD2 matching 11 bases. Germline V lookup: CDR1 LGHNA, CDR2 YSLEER. The CDR3 runs 19 residues. V was pared by 0 bases and J by 0 bases, with 7 bases of the junction left unmatched. The CDR3 sequence: CASSQDEASGGLAKNIQYF. CDR3 bases: TGCGCCAGCAGCCAAGACGAGGCTAGCGGGGGGCTAGCCAAAAACATTCAGTACTTC.